The 18 T cell receptor beta chains below were found in one sample sequenced in a study of blood T cell repertoires in COVID-19. Assay: immunoSEQ multiplex PCR; the TCRdb copy retains only in-frame clones and omits some. The profile covers fewer than 450,000 clones, with roughly 86% appearing a single time and about 6.7% taken by the ten largest. Sequenced: peripheral blood. The receptors shown here come from a woman between 70 and 85 years old with COVID-19, enrolled during active disease.

There are many counts of this clone. The CDR3 reads CASSQETSATQYF. In nucleotides, the CDR3 is TGTGCCAGCAGCCAAGAAACTAGCGCTACGCAGTATTTT. The rearrangement uses TRBV4-2 and TRBJ2-3; TRBD2 matches at 7 bases. The CDR3 runs 13 residues. V trimming: 0 bases; J trimming: 8 bases; junction bases outside the gene matches: 2. Germline V gene lookup returns CDR1 LGHNA and CDR2 YNFKEQ.

This rearrangement joins TRBV7-2 to TRBJ2-1; D is undetermined. The CDR3 sequence is 13 residues long. V was shortened by 1 base and J by 7 bases, with 8 bases between the two germline ends. Germline CDR1 reads SGHTA; CDR2 reads FQGNSA. CDR3 coding DNA: TGTGCCAGCAGCTTAGGACACATTAATGAGCAGTTCTTC. This encodes CASSLGHINEQFF.

The chain has TRBV12-5 and TRBJ1-2; 7 bases align to TRBD1. CDR1 is LGHNT and CDR2 is FRNRAP in the germline V gene. The CDR3 length is 16 residues. The V gene end was trimmed by 0 bases and the J gene end by 4 bases; junction bases not matched to a gene: 8. The CDR3 is CASGLVLRGEIYGYTF. The DNA of the CDR3 is TGTGCTAGTGGTTTGGTCCTCAGGGGGGAGATCTATGGCTACACCTTC. Together with reference TRBV12-5 and TRBJ1-2, the CDR3 gives the full variable domain: DARVTQTPRHKVTEMGQEVTMRCQPILGHNTVFWYRQTMMQGLELLAYFRNRAPLDDSGMPKDRFSAEMPDATLATLKIQPSEPRDSAVYFCASGLVLRGEIYGYTFGSGTRLTVV.

This chain joins TRBV5-1 and TRBJ2-1; 8 bases line up with TRBD2. The CDR3 totals 16 residues. J was trimmed by 0 bases and V by 4 bases; bases with no gene match: 6. The V gene's germline CDR1 is SGHRS and CDR2 YFSETQ. The CDR3 region has the DNA TGCGCCAGCAGCCCCGGGGCGGGGGGCTCCTACAATGAGCAGTTCTTC. It is translated as CASSPGAGGSYNEQFF.

The chain joins TRBV27 to TRBJ1-1; the D gene is possibly TRBD1 (5 bases). Germline CDR1 MNHEY, CDR2 SMNVEV (reference sequence). Trimming stripped 0 bases from V and 0 bases from J, with 8 bases between. The CDR3 is 15 amino acids. As DNA, the CDR3 is TGTGCCAGCAGTTTATCGACAGCCTTGAACACTGAAGCTTTCTTT. It is translated as CASSLSTALNTEAFF.

This rearrangement joins TRBV28 to TRBJ1-5; 9 positions match TRBD1. This CDR3 is built from 19 residues. V was clipped by 3 bases and J by 2 bases; unmatched bases: 14. Germline CDR1 and CDR2: MDHEN and SYDVKM. This CDR3 reads CASSFRDRADDSGNQPQHF. CDR3 sequence (DNA): TGTGCCAGCAGTTTCCGGGACAGGGCTGATGATTCTGGCAATCAGCCCCAGCATTTT.

The CDR3 is CASSHPRVQNTGELFF. The CDR3, as DNA: TGCGCCAGCAGTCACCCCAGGGTACAGAACACCGGGGAGCTGTTTTTT. The gene calls are TRBV23-1 and TRBJ2-2; D might be TRBD1 (5 bases). TRBV23-1 is an open reading frame whose function is uncertain. Trimming removed 3 bases at V and 1 base at J, with 12 bases between. The CDR3 has 16 amino acids.

This clone showed up just once. The V call is TRBV19, the J call TRBJ2-1; no reliable D call. V was cut by 0 bases and J by 6 bases, with 12 bases left in between. CDR1 is LNHDA, CDR2 SQIVND, per germline (reference sequence). This CDR3 spans 15 amino acids. The CDR3 reads CASSIDWASPNEQFF. The CDR3 nucleotides are TGTGCCAGTAGTATAGATTGGGCTTCACCCAATGAGCAGTTCTTC.

This clone was detected a few times. The rearrangement links TRBV7-8 to TRBJ1-1; TRBD1 matches at 11 bases. The CDR3 has 16 residues. V was clipped by 0 bases and J by 3 bases; unmatched bases: 3. Germline V gene sequence: CDR1 SGHVS, CDR2 FQNEAQ. The CDR3 sequence: CASSLAGGQGDTEAFF. CDR3 nucleotides: TGTGCCAGCAGCTTAGCGGGGGGACAGGGGGACACTGAAGCTTTCTTT.

This clone was counted between two and nine times. The chain employs TRBV19 and TRBJ2-1; possible D gene TRBD1, 5 bases. Germline V CDR1 and CDR2: LNHDA, SQIVND (reference sequence). CDR3 size: 14 residues. Trimming cost V 6 bases and J 7 bases, with 16 bases left between them. The CDR3 here is CASRPAGLSNEQFF. The DNA for the CDR3 is TGTGCCAGTAGACCGGCAGGGCTTAGTAATGAGCAGTTCTTC.

The chain uses TRBV7-8 and TRBJ2-3; 10 bases are shared with TRBD1. Germline CDR1 SGHVS, CDR2 FQNEAQ. The ends lost 2 bases at V and 3 bases at J; junction bases unmatched: 11. CDR3 length equals 18 residues. The CDR3 sequence: CASSLFPRTGGLTDTQYF. DNA for the CDR3: TGTGCCAGCAGCTTATTCCCCCGGACAGGGGGTTTAACAGATACGCAGTATTTT.

The chain carries TRBV19 and TRBJ1-2; no clear D. Trimming cost V 4 bases and J 0 bases, with 9 bases left between them. Germline V gene sequence: CDR1 LNHDA, CDR2 SQIVND (reference sequence). This CDR3 is built from 14 residues. The CDR3: CASSRITTNYGYTF. The CDR3 DNA sequence: TGTGCCAGTAGTAGAATAACAACTAACTATGGCTACACCTTC.

The CDR3 spells CASSGVDGHLHF. CDR3 DNA sequence: TGCGCCAGCAGTGGGGTAGATGGGCACCTCCACTTT. The chain links TRBV10-1 to TRBJ1-6; no clear D. The CDR3 extends over 12 amino acids. The germline V and J ends were trimmed by 4 bases and 15 bases, with 13 bases remaining between them. Germline V gives CDR1 WNHNN, CDR2 SYGVQD (reference sequence).

This rearrangement joins TRBV6-6 to TRBJ1-2; TRBD1 matches 12 bases. Germline V CDR1 and CDR2: MNHNY, SVGAGI (reference sequence). The CDR3 extends over 14 amino acids. Unmatched junction bases numbered 4, after V lost 8 bases and J lost 3 bases. CDR3 in amino acids: CASQGTGGHYGYTF. The CDR3 DNA reads TGTGCCAGCCAAGGGACAGGGGGCCACTATGGCTACACCTTC.

The rearrangement links TRBV29-1 to TRBJ2-6; D gene ambiguous. The CDR3 covers 13 residues. The V gene's germline CDR1 is SQVTM and CDR2 ANQGSEA. V dropped 2 bases and J dropped 4 bases, with 6 bases sitting between them. CDR3 sequence: CSVEYPGANVLTF. DNA of the CDR3: TGCAGCGTTGAATATCCCGGGGCCAACGTCCTGACTTTC.

The CDR3 loop is CASRVTSNTEAFF. The CDR3 bases are TGTGCCAGCAGGGTGACTTCGAACACTGAAGCTTTCTTT. The chain combines TRBV6-5 with TRBJ1-1; the D is unclear. Germline V gives CDR1 MNHEY, CDR2 SVGAGI. The germline V and J ends were trimmed by 6 bases and 1 base, with 9 bases remaining between them. There are 13 residues in the CDR3.

The chain joins TRBV29-1 to TRBJ1-1; 7 bases fit TRBD1. The ends lost 3 bases at V and 1 base at J; junction bases unmatched: 5. Per germline, CDR1 SQVTM and CDR2 ANQGSEA. This CDR3 contains 14 residues. CDR3 residues: CSVDRQGENTEAFF. The CDR3 nucleotides read TGCAGCGTTGACCGACAGGGAGAGAACACTGAAGCTTTCTTT.

Here the CDR3 reads CASSQGGRDQPQHF. The DNA of the CDR3 is TGTGCCAGCAGCCAGGGGGGGAGGGATCAGCCCCAGCATTTT. The chain carries TRBV3-1 (or the pseudogene TRBV3-2) and TRBJ1-5, with a weak D call TRBD1 (5 bases). In germline, CDR1 is LGHDT, CDR2 YNNKEL (reference sequence). This CDR3 spans 14 amino acids. V gave up 3 bases and J gave up 5 bases, with 11 bases separating them.